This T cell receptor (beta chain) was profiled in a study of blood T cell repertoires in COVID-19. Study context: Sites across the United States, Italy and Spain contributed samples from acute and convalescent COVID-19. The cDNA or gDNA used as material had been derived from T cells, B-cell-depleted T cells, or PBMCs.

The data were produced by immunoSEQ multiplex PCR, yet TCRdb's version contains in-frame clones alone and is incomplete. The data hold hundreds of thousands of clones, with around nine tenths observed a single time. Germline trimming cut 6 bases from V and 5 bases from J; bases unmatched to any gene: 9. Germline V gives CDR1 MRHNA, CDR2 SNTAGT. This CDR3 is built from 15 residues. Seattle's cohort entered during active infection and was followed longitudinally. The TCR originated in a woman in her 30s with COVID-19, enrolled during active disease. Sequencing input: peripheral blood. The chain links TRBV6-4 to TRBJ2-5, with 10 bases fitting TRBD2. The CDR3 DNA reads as TGTGCCAGCAGGGCGCGACTAGCGGGTGGGGAGACCCAGTACTTC. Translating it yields CASRARLAGGETQYF.